What follows are 21 T cell receptor beta chains derived from one specimen sequenced in a study of Graves' ophthalmopathy and Graves' hyperthyroidism. Scientists amplified the TCR beta CDR3 regions from RNA transcripts. Scientists carried out first-round RT-PCR using HTBI primers and then a second-round multiplex PCR. From the multiplex PCR reads, TCRdb called clonotypes with MiXCR, one entry per CDR3 protein. The sample carries 200,000 to 250,000 distinct CDR3 sequences, about 22% recorded once. Sequenced sample: peripheral blood. The source is a woman aged 50 to 60 with Graves' ophthalmopathy.

In this sample, this clonotype turned up many times. The chain combines TRBV28 with TRBJ1-5, with 10 bases fitting TRBD1. CDR1 and CDR2 from the germline V gene are MDHEN and SYDVKM. The CDR3 has 15 residues. V lost 5 bases, J lost 6 bases, and 7 bases stayed unmatched. The CDR3 reads CASSPSGTGVQPQHF. Here the CDR3 DNA reads TGTGCCAGCAGTCCTTCCGGGACAGGGGTTCAGCCCCAGCATTTT.

V is TRBV20-1 and J is TRBJ1-6; D remains unclear. Germline lookup yields CDR1 DFQATT and CDR2 SNEGSKA (reference sequence). This CDR3 region has 10 residues. The V end was cut by 4 bases, the J end by 12 bases, with 7 bases between. In DNA form, the CDR3 reads TGCAGTGCTAATGCGATACCCCTCCACTTT. This gives the protein CSANAIPLHF.

This clonotype was counted a few times. The J gene is TRBJ2-7, the V gene TRBV11-1; D remains ambiguous. Germline CDR1 reads SGHAT; CDR2 reads FQDESV (reference sequence). V was trimmed by 1 base and J by 4 bases, leaving 8 bases between them. The CDR3 extends over 13 amino acids. Here the CDR3 DNA reads TGTGCCAGCAGCTTAGGGCGGTTTTACGAGCAGTACTTC. Translating it yields CASSLGRFYEQYF.

This clonotype was observed at least ten times. This chain joins TRBV19 and TRBJ1-2, with D perhaps matching TRBD1 (6 bases). Trimming shortened V by 4 bases and J by 0 bases, and 9 bases separated the two germline ends. Germline loops: CDR1 LNHDA, CDR2 SQIVND (reference sequence). The length of the CDR3 is 14 residues. DNA for the CDR3: TGTGCCAGTAGTACTACAGGGACTAACTATGGCTACACCTTC. Translation: CASSTTGTNYGYTF.

This clonotype was recorded many times. This chain links TRBV4-1 with TRBJ1-2; TRBD1 might be the D (5 bases). CDR3 length equals 13 residues. V was shortened by 0 bases and J by 8 bases, with 10 bases between the two germline ends. The germline CDR1 and CDR2 sequences are MGHRA and YSYEKL. The CDR3 sequence: CASSQDGGSGYTF. The DNA of the CDR3 is TGCGCCAGCAGCCAAGATGGGGGGTCCGGCTACACCTTC.

This clonotype was counted at least ten times. The CDR3 DNA follows: TGTGCCAGCAGTGGGCGGGGACAGGAGATCTACGAGCAGTACTTC. Translated: CASSGRGQEIYEQYF. J is TRBJ2-7 and V is TRBV2; 8 bases agree with TRBD1. CDR1 is SNHLY and CDR2 is FYNNEI in the germline V gene. The CDR3 spans 15 residues. Losses at the gene ends were 4 bases for V and 3 bases for J; bases not matched to a gene: 8.

This clonotype has ten or more counts. This chain joins TRBV29-1 and TRBJ1-1, with no clear D. V was trimmed by 7 bases and J by 6 bases, leaving 9 bases between them. This CDR3 has 10 residues. CDR1 and CDR2 (germline): SQVTM, ANQGSEA. The CDR3 nucleotides are TGCAGCGCAGGTAAGGCTGAAGCTTTCTTT. It encodes CSAGKAEAFF. Based on the CDR3 plus reference TRBV29-1 and TRBJ1-1, the full variable domain is SAVISQKPSRDICQRGTSLTIQCQVDSQVTMMFWYRQQPGQSLTLIATANQGSEATYESGFVIDKFPISRPNLTFSTLTVSNMSPEDSSIYLCSAGKAEAFFGQGTRLTVV.

The chain uses TRBV2 and TRBJ2-5, with no clear D. The CDR3 extends over 10 amino acids. Germline V gives CDR1 SNHLY, CDR2 FYNNEI. The ends were cut back, 6 bases at V and 5 bases at J, with 4 bases in the middle. CDR3 region: CASRVETQYF. The DNA for the CDR3 is TGTGCCAGCAGAGTCGAGACCCAGTACTTC.

The chain couples TRBV3-1 to TRBJ2-7; TRBD1 agrees at 9 bases. The CDR3 runs 14 residues. V was pared by 2 bases and J by 2 bases, with 1 base of the junction left unmatched. From germline, CDR1 is LGHDT and CDR2 YNNKEL (reference sequence). The DNA of the CDR3 is TGTGCCAGCAGCCAATGGGACAGGGCCTACGAGCAGTACGTC. This translates into CASSQWDRAYEQYV.

There are a few counts of this clonotype. This chain joins TRBV30 and TRBJ2-4; 9 positions agree with TRBD1. The V segment lost 2 bases and the J segment 1 base; nucleotides outside the gene matches: 3. Germline V gives CDR1 GTSNPN, CDR2 SVGIG (reference sequence). This CDR3 contains 15 residues. CDR3: CAWSRQGGAKNIQYF. CDR3 nucleotides: TGTGCCTGGAGTCGACAGGGGGGGGCCAAAAACATTCAGTACTTC.

In its sample, this clonotype was seen many times. This chain connects TRBV12-3 or TRBV12-4 to TRBJ1-5; no firm D call. This CDR3 is 13 amino acids long. Trimming stripped 6 bases from V and 5 bases from J, with 11 bases between. The CDR3 DNA is TGTGCCAGCAGCCTAAACGCGCATCAGCCCCAGCATTTT. It codes for CASSLNAHQPQHF.

This clonotype was seen at least ten times. A read error may explain this, as a much larger clone is one base away. The genes are TRBV5-1 and TRBJ1-2; TRBD1 is a possible D gene (5 bases). Trimming cost V 4 bases and J 9 bases, with 25 bases left between them. Germline V gene sequence: CDR1 SGHRS, CDR2 YFSETQ. CDR3 size: 16 residues. In nucleotides, the CDR3 is TGCGCCAGCAGCCCGCTGGGCAGGGTAGCGTCTGGTAGCTACACCTTC. It is translated as CASSPLGRVASGSYTF.

V usage is TRBV6-1 and J usage is TRBJ1-1, with D perhaps matching TRBD1 (6 bases). The CDR3 is made up of 13 amino acids. Germline V gene data show CDR1 as MNHNS and CDR2 as SASEGT. The V end was cut by 6 bases, the J end by 3 bases, with 11 bases between. The CDR3 loop reads CASSPGEYTEAFF. The CDR3 DNA sequence: TGTGCCAGCAGCCCAGGGGAATACACTGAAGCTTTCTTT.

This clonotype occurred a few times. V and J are TRBV30 and TRBJ2-7, with D possibly TRBD1 on 5 matching bases. CDR1 GTSNPN and CDR2 SVGIG come from the germline V gene (reference sequence). V was clipped by 4 bases and J by 5 bases, with 18 bases between them. The CDR3 runs 14 residues. The CDR3 DNA reads TGTGCCTGGATCCTACCTCCCAGGGTGAACGAGCAGTACTTC. Its translation is CAWILPPRVNEQYF.

The chain links TRBV27 to TRBJ1-5; no reliable D call. The CDR3 loop spans 13 amino acids. Deletions cut 0 bases from V and 10 bases from J, with 10 bases between. Germline-derived CDR1 and CDR2 are MNHEY and SMNVEV (reference sequence). The CDR3 DNA reads as TGTGCCAGCAGTTTATCGAGCATCAAACCCCAGCATTTT. Its protein is CASSLSSIKPQHF.

This clonotype showed up many times. The rearrangement uses TRBV6-5 and TRBJ1-1, with unresolved D. The CDR3 sequence is 13 residues long. Germline V gives CDR1 MNHEY, CDR2 SVGAGI. With 7 bases removed from V and 1 base from J, the gap between germline ends came to 10 bases. The CDR3 loop reads CASTPRTNTEAFF. The CDR3 DNA reads as TGTGCCAGCACCCCCCGGACGAACACTGAAGCTTTCTTT.

This clonotype was recorded many times. The CDR3, as DNA: TGTGCCAGCAGTTTAGCCGTCAACCACGAGCAGTACTTC. Its protein product is CASSLAVNHEQYF. This chain uses TRBV12-3 or TRBV12-4 with TRBJ2-7, with D unclear. CDR3 length: 13 residues. V gave up 0 bases and J gave up 5 bases, with 8 bases separating them.

This clonotype occurred many times. The genes are TRBV12-3 or TRBV12-4 and TRBJ2-7, with a possible D match to TRBD1 (6 bases). The CDR3 spans 13 residues. V was pared by 1 base and J by 5 bases, with 9 bases between. The chain's CDR3 is CASSLVRGHEQYF. The DNA for the CDR3 is TGTGCCAGCAGTTTAGTCAGGGGCCACGAGCAGTACTTC.

This clonotype was seen ten or more times. The chain uses TRBV27 and TRBJ2-7; 7 bases fit TRBD1. From germline, CDR1 is MNHEY and CDR2 SMNVEV (reference sequence). The ends lost 4 bases at V and 2 bases at J; junction bases unmatched: 11. The CDR3 spans 16 residues. The CDR3 DNA is TGTGCCAGCAGTTCCCGCCACCTGACAGGGACCTACGAGCAGTACTTC. It encodes CASSSRHLTGTYEQYF.

This clonotype occurred many times. This sequence joins TRBV5-1 and TRBJ2-7; D call uncertain. Trimming removed 5 bases from V and 2 bases from J, with 17 bases in between. Germline V gene data show CDR1 as SGHRS and CDR2 as YFSETQ. CDR3 size: 15 residues. The CDR3 sequence is CASSLPLTGAYEQYF. The CDR3 region has the DNA TGCGCCAGCAGTTTACCCTTAACTGGAGCCTACGAGCAGTACTTC.

On this clonotype: Its ends do not fully match the called genes, so a read error is possible. The chain couples TRBV14 to TRBJ2-7; D is undetermined. In germline, CDR1 is SGHDN, CDR2 FVKESK. The CDR3 contains 14 residues. CDR3 region: CTSSQASGSYEQYF. The CDR3 DNA sequence: TGTACCAGCAGCCAAGCTTCCGGGTCCTACGAGCAGTACTTC.